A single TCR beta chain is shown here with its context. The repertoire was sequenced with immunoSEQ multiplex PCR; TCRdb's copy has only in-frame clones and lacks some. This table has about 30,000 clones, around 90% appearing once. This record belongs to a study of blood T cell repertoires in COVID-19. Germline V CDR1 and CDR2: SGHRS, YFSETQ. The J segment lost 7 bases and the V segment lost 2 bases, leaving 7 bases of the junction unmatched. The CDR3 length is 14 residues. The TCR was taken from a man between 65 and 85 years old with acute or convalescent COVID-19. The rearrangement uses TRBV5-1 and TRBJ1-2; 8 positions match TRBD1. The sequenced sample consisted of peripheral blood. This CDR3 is CASSLADRVGGYTF. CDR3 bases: TGCGCCAGCAGCTTAGCGGACAGGGTGGGTGGCTACACCTTC.